The 15 T cell receptor beta chains in this list originate from one sample, sequenced in a study of blood T cells in healthy people across ages. For the second PCR, which ran for roughly 7 to 11 cycles, a sample-barcoded 5' primer and a J-beta primer mix were used. MiXCR was run by TCRdb on the 5' RACE reads, yielding one entry per CDR3 protein. The sample has hundreds of thousands of distinct CDR3 sequences, approximately 30% seen once; the top ten hold 15% to 17%. Source material: blood. The receptors derive from a woman over 75 in good health.

The chain employs TRBV7-9 and TRBJ2-1, with 14 positions matching TRBD2. Per germline, CDR1 SEHNR and CDR2 FQNEAQ (reference sequence). CDR3 length: 16 residues. The ends lost 4 bases at V and 6 bases at J; junction bases unmatched: 5. As DNA, the CDR3 is TGTGCCAGCAGCTCCGGGACTAGCGGGAGAATCAATGAGCAGTTCTTC. Encoded protein: CASSSGTSGRINEQFF. The variable domain in full, with the rest retrieved from reference TRBV7-9 and TRBJ2-1, is DTGVSQNPRHKITKRGQNVTFRCDPISEHNRLYWYRQTLGQGPEFLTYFQNEAQLEKSRLLSDRFSAERPKGSFSTLEIQRTEQGDSAMYLCASSSGTSGRINEQFFGPGTRLTVL.

There are many counts of this clonotype. The CDR3 here is CASTLSGLRSEKLFF. The CDR3 coding sequence is TGTGCCAGCACCCTTAGTGGGCTCCGTAGCGAAAAACTGTTTTTT. The chain recombines TRBV7-9 with TRBJ1-4; D gene ambiguous. The CDR3 is made up of 15 amino acids. CDR1 and CDR2 (germline): SEHNR, FQNEAQ (reference sequence). Trimming left V 7 bases short and J 8 bases short, with 20 bases between.

This clonotype has more than one count but fewer than ten. A clone one base away is much larger, so this may be a read error. The rearrangement joins TRBV7-6 to TRBJ2-7; TRBD2 agrees at 13 bases. V shed 5 bases, J shed 7 bases, and the junction held 8 bases outside the gene matches. The CDR3 consists of 15 residues. Germline lookup yields CDR1 SGHVS and CDR2 FNYEAQ. The CDR3: CASSGLAGVSDEQYF. For the CDR3, the DNA is TGTGCCAGCAGCGGACTAGCGGGGGTTTCGGATGAGCAGTACTTC.

At least ten counts were recorded for this clonotype. V is TRBV20-1 and J is TRBJ2-1; a possible D gene is TRBD2 (5 bases). Per germline, CDR1 DFQATT and CDR2 SNEGSKA (reference sequence). Trimming left V 4 bases short and J 0 bases short, with 13 bases between. The CDR3 sequence is 15 residues long. The CDR3 DNA reads TGCAGTGCTACCCAAGGACTCTTCTCCTACAATGAGCAGTTCTTC. Protein: CSATQGLFSYNEQFF.

At least ten counts were recorded for this clonotype. V gene TRBV24-1 combines with J gene TRBJ2-7, with no clear D. V dropped 2 bases and J dropped 3 bases, with 7 bases sitting between them. The CDR3 sequence is 13 residues long. Per germline, CDR1 KGHDR and CDR2 SFDVKD. CDR3 DNA sequence: TGTGCCACCAGTGATTCCGGTCTCTACGAGCAGTACTTC. Translated, it gives CATSDSGLYEQYF.

This clonotype appeared many times. The genes are TRBV6-2 or TRBV6-3 and TRBJ1-5, with D possibly matching TRBD1 (6 bases). The germline V and J ends were trimmed by 0 bases and 7 bases, with 13 bases remaining between them. The CDR3 totals 15 residues. CDR1 MNHEY and CDR2 SVGEGT come from the germline V gene. The CDR3 is CASSYSKEGGQPQHF. CDR3 nucleotide sequence: TGTGCCAGCAGTTACTCGAAAGAGGGGGGACAGCCCCAGCATTTT.

This clonotype has at least ten counts. V gene TRBV12-3 or TRBV12-4 combines with J gene TRBJ2-5; 7 nucleotides match TRBD1. The V gene end was trimmed by 6 bases and the J gene end by 5 bases; junction bases not matched to a gene: 12. The CDR3 is 15 residues long. CDR3 protein: CASSFRTGSAETQYF. CDR3 coding DNA: TGTGCCAGCAGCTTTCGGACAGGTAGTGCGGAGACCCAGTACTTC.

The rearrangement joins TRBV9 to TRBJ2-5; D is uncertain. V was clipped by 0 bases and J by 9 bases, with 15 bases between them. Germline CDR1 is SGDLS and CDR2 is YYNGEE. This CDR3 spans 14 amino acids. DNA of the CDR3: TGTGCCAGCAGCGTAGGAAGCACGGCGTGGGCCCAGTACTTC. This gives the protein CASSVGSTAWAQYF. The full variable domain, with the rest looked up from reference TRBV9 and TRBJ2-5, is DSGVTQTPKHLITATGQRVTLRCSPRSGDLSVYWYQQSLDQGLQFLIQYYNGEERAKGNILERFSAQQFPDLHSELNLSSLELGDSALYFCASSVGSTAWAQYFGPGTRLLVL.

Note on this clonotype: This clone may be a read error of a much larger clone one base away. The rearrangement joins TRBV5-1 to TRBJ2-1; D perhaps matches TRBD1 (6 bases). Judging by the DNA end, TRBJ2-7 fits better; the J call may be wrong. This CDR3 region has 15 residues. Germline values: CDR1 SGHRS, CDR2 YFSETQ. In DNA form, the CDR3 reads TGCGCCAGCAGCTCCCGGACAGAGTACTACAATGAGCAGTACTTC. Protein: CASSSRTEYYNEQYF.

This clonotype was seen many times. The V gene is TRBV12-3 or TRBV12-4, the J gene TRBJ2-1; 13 bases match TRBD2. The junction had 6 bases not matched to a gene; V was cut back by 0 bases and J by 7 bases. There are 17 residues in the CDR3. The CDR3 coding sequence is TGTGCCAGCAGTTTAGCGAGGAGACTAGCGGGGGGTAATGAGCAGTTCTTC. This encodes CASSLARRLAGGNEQFF.

This clonotype was detected only a few times. This rearrangement joins TRBV6-6 to TRBJ1-5; D gene ambiguous. Germline lookup yields CDR1 MNHNY and CDR2 SVGAGI (reference sequence). Trimming stripped 5 bases from V and 3 bases from J, with 8 bases between. CDR3 length equals 13 residues. The CDR3 DNA sequence: TGTGCCAGCAGTAGGTCCCTCAATCAGCCCCAGCATTTT. Amino acid sequence: CASSRSLNQPQHF.

This clonotype was picked up many times. The chain links TRBV25-1 to TRBJ2-4; 7 positions match TRBD2. CDR3 size: 14 residues. From germline, CDR1 is MGHDK and CDR2 SYGVNS. With 1 base clipped from V and 8 bases from J, the junction kept 5 bases outside the gene matches. The CDR3 DNA reads TGTGCCAGCAGTGAATCGGGGGACTACTACATTCAGTACTTC. This codes for CASSESGDYYIQYF.

This clonotype was observed a handful of times. This rearrangement joins TRBV27 to TRBJ1-5; the match to TRBD1 covers 9 bases. The CDR3 consists of 17 residues. With 4 bases clipped from V and 4 bases from J, the junction kept 11 bases outside the gene matches. The germline V gene encodes CDR1 MNHEY and CDR2 SMNVEV (reference sequence). The CDR3 reads CASSSFRTGALNQPQHF. The CDR3 nucleotides read TGTGCCAGCAGTTCCTTCCGGACAGGGGCTCTAAATCAGCCCCAGCATTTT.

This clonotype was seen ten or more times. The rearrangement uses TRBV28 and TRBJ1-1; 10 positions agree with TRBD1. The CDR3 extends over 15 amino acids. Trimming cost V 5 bases and J 1 base; bases outside gene matches: 4. CDR1 and CDR2 from the germline V gene are MDHEN and SYDVKM. The chain's CDR3 is CASSPRDRGNTEAFF. The CDR3 nucleotides are TGTGCCAGCAGTCCCCGGGACAGGGGGAACACTGAAGCTTTCTTT. The whole variable domain, remainder taken from reference TRBV28 and TRBJ1-1, is DVKVTQSSRYLVKRTGEKVFLECVQDMDHENMFWYRQDPGLGLRLIYFSYDVKMKEKGDIPEGYSVSREKKERFSLILESASTNQTSMYLCASSPRDRGNTEAFFGQGTRLTVV.

In this sample, this clonotype turned up a few times. The gene calls are TRBV2 and TRBJ1-5; no reliable D call. The CDR3 is 13 residues long. Trimming took 6 bases from V and 5 from J, leaving 11 bases between them. Germline lookup yields CDR1 SNHLY and CDR2 FYNNEI. The CDR3 loop reads CASRWGTDQPQHF. CDR3 sequence (DNA): TGTGCCAGCAGGTGGGGTACTGATCAGCCCCAGCATTTT. The whole variable domain, remainder taken from reference TRBV2 and TRBJ1-5, is EPEVTQTPSHQVTQMGQEVILRCVPISNHLYFYWYRQILGQKVEFLVSFYNNEISEKSEIFDDQFSVERPDGSNFTLKIRSTKLEDSAMYFCASRWGTDQPQHFGDGTRLSIL.